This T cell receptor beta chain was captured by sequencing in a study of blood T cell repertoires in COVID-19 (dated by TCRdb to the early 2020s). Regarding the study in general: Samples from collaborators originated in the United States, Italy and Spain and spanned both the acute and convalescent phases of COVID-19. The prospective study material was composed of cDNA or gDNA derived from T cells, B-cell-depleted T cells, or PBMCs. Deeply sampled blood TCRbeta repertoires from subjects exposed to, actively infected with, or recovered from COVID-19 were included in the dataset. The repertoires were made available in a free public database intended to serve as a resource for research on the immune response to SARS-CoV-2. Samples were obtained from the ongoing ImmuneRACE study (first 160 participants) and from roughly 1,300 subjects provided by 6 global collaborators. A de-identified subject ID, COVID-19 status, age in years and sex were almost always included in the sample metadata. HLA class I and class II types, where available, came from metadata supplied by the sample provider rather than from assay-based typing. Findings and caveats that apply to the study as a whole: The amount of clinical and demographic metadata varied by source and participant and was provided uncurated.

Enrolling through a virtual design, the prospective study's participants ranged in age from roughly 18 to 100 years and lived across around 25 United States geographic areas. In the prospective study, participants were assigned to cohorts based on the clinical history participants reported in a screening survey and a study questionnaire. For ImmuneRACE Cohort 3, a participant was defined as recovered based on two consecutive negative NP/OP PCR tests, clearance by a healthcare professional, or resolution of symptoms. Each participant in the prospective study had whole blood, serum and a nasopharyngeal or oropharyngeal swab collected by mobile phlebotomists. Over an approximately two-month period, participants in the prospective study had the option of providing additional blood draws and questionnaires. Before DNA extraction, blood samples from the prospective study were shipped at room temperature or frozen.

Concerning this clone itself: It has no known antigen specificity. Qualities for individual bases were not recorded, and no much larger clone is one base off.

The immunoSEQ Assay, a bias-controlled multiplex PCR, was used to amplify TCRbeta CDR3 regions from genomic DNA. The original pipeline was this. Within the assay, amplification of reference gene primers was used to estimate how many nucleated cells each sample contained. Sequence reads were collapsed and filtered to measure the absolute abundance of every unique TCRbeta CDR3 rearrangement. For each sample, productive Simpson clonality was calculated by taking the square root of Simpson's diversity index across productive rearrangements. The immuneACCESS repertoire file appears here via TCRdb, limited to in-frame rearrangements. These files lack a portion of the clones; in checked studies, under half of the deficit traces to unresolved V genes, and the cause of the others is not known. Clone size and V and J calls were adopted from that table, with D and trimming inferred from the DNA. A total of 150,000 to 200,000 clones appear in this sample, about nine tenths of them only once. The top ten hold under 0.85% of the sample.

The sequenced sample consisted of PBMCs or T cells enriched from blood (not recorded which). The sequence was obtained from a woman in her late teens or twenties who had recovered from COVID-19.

The CDR3 has the sequence CASSLLTTSGSSDTQYF. The nucleotide sequence reads as follows: TGCGCCAGCAGCCTCCTTACGACTAGCGGGAGTTCAGATACGCAGTATTTT. The chain is encoded by TRBV4-1 joined to TRBJ2-3, and 12 bases in between align with TRBD2. V lost 4 bases and J lost 4 bases, and the count of bases not matched to a germline gene is 9. The germline V gene supplies CDR1 MGHRA and CDR2 YSYEKL. The CDR3 holds 17 amino acids from the cysteine to the phenylalanine. The entry retains the CDR3 DNA only, 51 bases that are in frame from base 1.